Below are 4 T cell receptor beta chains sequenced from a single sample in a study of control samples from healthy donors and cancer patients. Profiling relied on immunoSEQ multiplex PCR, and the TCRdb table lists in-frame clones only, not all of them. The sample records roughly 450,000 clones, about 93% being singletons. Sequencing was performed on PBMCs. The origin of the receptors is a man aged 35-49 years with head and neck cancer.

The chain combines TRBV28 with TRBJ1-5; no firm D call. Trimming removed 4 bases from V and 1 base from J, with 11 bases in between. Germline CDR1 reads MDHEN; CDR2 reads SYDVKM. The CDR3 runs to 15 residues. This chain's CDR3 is CASSSGSESNQPQHF. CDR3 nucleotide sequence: TGTGCCAGCAGTTCTGGGTCGGAAAGCAATCAGCCCCAGCATTTT.

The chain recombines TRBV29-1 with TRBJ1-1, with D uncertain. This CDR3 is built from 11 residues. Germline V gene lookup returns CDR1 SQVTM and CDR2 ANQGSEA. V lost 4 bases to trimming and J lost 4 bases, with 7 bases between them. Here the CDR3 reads CSVGEGTEAFF. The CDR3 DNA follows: TGCAGCGTTGGGGAGGGCACTGAAGCTTTCTTT.

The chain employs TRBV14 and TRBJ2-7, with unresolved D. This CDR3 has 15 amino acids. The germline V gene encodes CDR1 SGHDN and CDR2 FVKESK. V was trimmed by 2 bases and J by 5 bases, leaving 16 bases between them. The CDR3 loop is CASSQIGHLLHEQYF. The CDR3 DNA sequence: TGTGCCAGCAGCCAAATAGGGCACCTACTCCACGAGCAGTACTTC.

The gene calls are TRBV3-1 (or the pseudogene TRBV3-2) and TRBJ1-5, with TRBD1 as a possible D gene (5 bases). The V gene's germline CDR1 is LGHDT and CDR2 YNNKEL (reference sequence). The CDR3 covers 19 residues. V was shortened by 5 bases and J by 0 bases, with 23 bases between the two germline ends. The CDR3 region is CASSKGHGGGTLSNQPQHF. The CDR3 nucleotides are TGTGCCAGCAGCAAAGGACATGGGGGGGGGACCCTTAGCAATCAGCCCCAGCATTTT.